Sequencing of this TCR beta chain was carried out in a study of control samples from healthy donors and cancer patients. Profiled with immunoSEQ multiplex PCR; TCRdb holds only in-frame clones, not every one. Among roughly 190,000 clones listed, about nine tenths were seen once. Germline V gene lookup returns CDR1 SGHRS and CDR2 YFSETQ. The V end was cut by 0 bases, the J end by 2 bases, with 11 bases between. This CDR3 has 15 amino acids. This chain connects TRBV5-1 to TRBJ1-2; no reliable D call. The TCR comes from a man aged 25-45 years in good health. Sequencing was carried out using blood. CDR3 nucleotide sequence: TGCGCCAGCAGCTTGGACGGGGATGGGAACTATGGCTACACCTTC. Amino acids: CASSLDGDGNYGYTF. The full variable domain, rest sourced from reference TRBV5-1 and TRBJ1-2, is KAGVTQTPRYLIKTRGQQVTLSCSPISGHRSVSWYQQTPGQGLQFLFEYFSETQRNKGNFPGRFSGRQFSNSRSEMNVSTLELGDSALYLCASSLDGDGNYGYTFGSGTRLTVV.